This paragraph reports one T cell receptor beta chain. Its antigen is undetermined. Per the germline V gene, CDR1 is MDHEN and CDR2 is SYDVKM. The CDR3 contains 13 residues. V lost 11 bases, J lost 2 bases, and 7 bases stayed unmatched. This sample stems from a study of cytomegalovirus exposure and HLA in healthy donors. Points from the study as a whole: Previous analysis showed most TCR beta V segments were productive about 87% or about 30% of the time. The likely origin of a cluster of highly shared sequence variants was a sequencing artifact.

PCR amplification relied on 60 Vbeta primers (plus 13 Jbeta primers). TCRdb's copy holds only in-frame clones and misses some; the assay was immunoSEQ multiplex PCR. Found here are 190,000 or so clones, 80% to 85% of them singletons; the top ten hold roughly 6%. V is TRBV28 and J is TRBJ2-7; 9 bases are a match to TRBD1. The TCR sequence derives from a woman between 50 and 59 years old in good health and CMV-seropositive. The sequencing input was PBMCs. CDR3: CAGSQGATYEQYF. As DNA, the CDR3 is TGTGCCGGATCACAGGGGGCTACCTACGAGCAGTACTTC.